The entry that follows covers one T cell receptor beta chain sequence. TCRdb keeps only in-frame clones here, not all; method: immunoSEQ multiplex PCR. The sample carries some 150,000 clones, more than 75% recorded once. This sample stems from a study of blood T cell repertoires in COVID-19. Study at large: T cells, B-cell-depleted T cells, or PBMCs supplied cDNA or gDNA.

This receptor was taken from a human donor in a cohort sampled during active COVID-19. Sequenced material: peripheral blood.

The CDR3 loop reads CASSPVGQGLSGNTIYF. As DNA, the CDR3 is TGTGCCAGCTCACCAGTGGGACAGGGACTCTCTGGAAACACCATATATTTT. The chain combines TRBV18 with TRBJ1-3, with 9 bases that match TRBD1. Losses at the gene ends were 2 bases for V and 0 bases for J; bases not matched to a gene: 5. From germline, CDR1 is KGHSH and CDR2 LQKENI. The CDR3 spans 17 residues.